One sample yielded the 8 T cell receptor beta chains listed below, sequenced in a study of Tregs in tolerant kidney transplant recipients. Sequencing was performed with immunoSEQ multiplex PCR; in TCRdb, only in-frame clones are kept and a portion is missing. The profile shows about 240,000 clones, 80% to 85% of them singletons. Sequencing input: CD4+ T cells from blood. The receptors derive from a human donor in good health.

This chain links TRBV7-3 with TRBJ2-1; possible D gene TRBD1, 6 bases. The germline CDR1 and CDR2 sequences are SGHTA and FQGTGA. The germline V and J ends were trimmed by 2 bases and 8 bases, with 16 bases remaining between them. CDR3 length: 15 amino acids. CDR3 in DNA: TGTGCCAGCAGCTTAGTTGCGGGTGGGACATATGAGCAGTTCTTC. Translated: CASSLVAGGTYEQFF.

The J gene is TRBJ1-6, the V gene TRBV30; perhaps TRBD1 as D (5 bases). V was cut by 0 bases and J by 4 bases, with 7 bases left in between. The CDR3 totals 14 residues. Germline loops: CDR1 GTSNPN, CDR2 SVGIG (reference sequence). The CDR3 spells CAWSVEGYNSPLHF. CDR3 nucleotides: TGTGCCTGGAGTGTAGAGGGGTATAATTCACCCCTCCACTTT. The variable domain in full, completed from reference TRBV30 and TRBJ1-6, reads SQTIHQWPATLVQPVGSPLSLECTVEGTSNPNLYWYRQAAGRGLQLLFYSVGIGQISSEVPQNLSASRPQDRQFILSSKKLLLSDSGFYLCAWSVEGYNSPLHFGNGTRLTVT.

The gene calls are TRBV11-3 and TRBJ2-7; a possible D gene is TRBD2 (6 bases). Germline lookup yields CDR1 SGHNT and CDR2 YENEEA. The CDR3 totals 12 residues. Trimming shortened V by 3 bases and J by 3 bases, and 6 bases separated the two germline ends. CDR3 nucleotide sequence: TGTGCCAGCAGCTTCGGGGGCTACGAGCAGTACTTC. Translating gives CASSFGGYEQYF.

This chain joins TRBV5-1 and TRBJ2-7; D is possibly TRBD1 (6 bases). Germline lookup yields CDR1 SGHRS and CDR2 YFSETQ. CDR3 length: 15 amino acids. Deletions cut 0 bases from V and 5 bases from J, with 15 bases between. The CDR3 sequence is CASSLVLSGEDEQYF. CDR3 DNA: TGCGCCAGCAGCTTGGTTCTCTCAGGGGAAGACGAGCAGTACTTC.

This chain links TRBV18 with TRBJ2-3, with D unresolved. CDR1 and CDR2 from the germline V gene are KGHSH and LQKENI. Trimming removed 5 bases from V and 2 bases from J, with 2 bases in between. This CDR3 is 11 amino acids long. The CDR3 DNA reads as TGTGCCAGCTCAAACACAGATACGCAGTATTTT. Translation: CASSNTDTQYF.

This chain joins TRBV5-1 and TRBJ2-5; tentative D call: TRBD2 (7 bases). This CDR3 spans 14 amino acids. Germline lookup yields CDR1 SGHRS and CDR2 YFSETQ. Trimming stripped 4 bases from V and 5 bases from J, with 15 bases between. CDR3 protein: CASSTSKGGETQYF. The CDR3 nucleotides read TGCGCCAGCAGCACCAGTAAGGGGGGGGAGACCCAGTACTTC.

The chain uses TRBV27 and TRBJ2-7; D gene unclear. The CDR3 covers 14 residues. Germline lookup yields CDR1 MNHEY and CDR2 SMNVEV (reference sequence). V lost 3 bases, J lost 4 bases, and 13 bases lay in between. For the CDR3, the DNA is TGTGCCAGCAGTTTTGGCGCGTATGGGTACGAGCAGTACTTC. Its protein product is CASSFGAYGYEQYF.

This clone has just one count. The chain recombines TRBV6-5 with TRBJ1-1; the D is unclear. The V gene lost 0 bases and the J gene lost 0 bases, with 8 bases spanning the gap. This CDR3 spans 15 amino acids. CDR1 is MNHEY and CDR2 is SVGAGI in the germline V gene. The DNA of the CDR3 is TGTGCCAGCAGTTACTCGACATACATGAACACTGAAGCTTTCTTT. Residues: CASSYSTYMNTEAFF.